A selection of T cell receptor beta chains follows, all from one sample in a study of metastatic and nonmetastatic thyroid tumors. TCRdb re-clonotyped the PCR reads through MiXCR. Among some 9,100 clones listed, approximately 10% were seen once. Sample: tumor tissue. The receptor set was obtained from a female donor with papillary thyroid cancer or a benign thyroid nodule (not recorded which). Some clones in this sample may be carry-over from other donors' samples. The CDR3 runs from the conserved cysteine through the conserved F or W. A D gene is named only where the DNA matches it firmly. Clone size is not always given. Where it is, it says once, few, many or a class for expanded clones.

v_gene	j_gene	abundance	d_gene	CDR3nt	CDR3aa
TRBV5-1	TRBJ2-2	many	.	TGCGCCAGCAGCTTTGAGGGACTCAACACCGGGGAGCTGTTTTTT	CASSFEGLNTGELFF
TRBV6-1	TRBJ2-7	.	.	TGTGCCAGCACCCCCATCGGAGGGGGCGAAAGTTGGTACGAGCAGTACTTC	CASTPIGGGESWYEQYF
TRBV6-1	TRBJ1-1	.	.	TGTGCCAACATGGTCGACACGGATCACACCGAAGCTTTCTTT	CANMVDTDHTEAFF
TRBV29-1	TRBJ2-3	many	.	TGCAGCGTTACGGGTTGGGGGTTACCCACAGATACGCAGTATTTT	CSVTGWGLPTDTQYF
TRBV10-3	TRBJ1-6	medium-sized	TRBD1	TGTGCCATCAGTGGATCCGGACAGGGGGGTTCACCCCTCCACTTT	CAISGSGQGGSPLHF
TRBV2	TRBJ1-1	medium-sized	.	TGTGCCAGCAGGTTGAGGGACACTGAAGCTTTCTTT	CASRLRDTEAFF
TRBV6-2/TRBV6-3	TRBJ2-1	medium-sized	TRBD2	TGTGCCAGCAGTCCCATGCTAGCGGAAAAGATCTTC	CASSPMLAEKIF
TRBV11-2	TRBJ2-3	many	TRBD2	TGTGCCAGCATGCGGGGGGGCGGAGATACGCAGTATTTT	CASMRGGGDTQYF
TRBV2	TRBJ2-7	medium-sized	.	TGTGCCAGCAAGTCAGGCAACACCTACGAGCAGTACTTC	CASKSGNTYEQYF
TRBV28	TRBJ1-1	medium-sized	TRBD1	TGTGCCAGCAGCCCCCCGGGACAGCTGTCCTATCGGGAAGCTTTCTTT	CASSPPGQLSYREAFF
TRBV16	TRBJ2-2	many	.	TGTGCCAGCAGCCGCAGGGACCGACTCCTCAACACCGGGGAGCTGTTTTTT	CASSRRDRLLNTGELFF
TRBV18	TRBJ1-4	many	TRBD1	TGTGCCAGCTCACGACAGGGCCCTAATGAAAAACTGTTTTTT	CASSRQGPNEKLFF
TRBV2	TRBJ1-1	.	.	TGTGCTAGCAGTGAGTCAAACACTGAAGCTTTCTTT	CASSESNTEAFF
TRBV2	TRBJ2-5	medium-sized	.	TGTGCCAGCAGTGAACGGCCTAGCCAAGAGACCCAGTACTTC	CASSERPSQETQYF
TRBV19	TRBJ2-1	few	.	TGTGCCAGCTCGTTGATGGCCCTTTACAATGAGCAGTTCTTC	CASSLMALYNEQFF
TRBV30	TRBJ2-2	many	.	TGTGCCTGGAGTGTTCGTCAGCTGAACACCGGGGAGCTGTTTTTT	CAWSVRQLNTGELFF
TRBV6-5	TRBJ2-5	.	.	TGTGCCAGCAGTTACTCAGGGGCAGGACAAGAGACCCAGTACTTT	CASSYSGAGQETQYF
TRBV19	TRBJ1-1	medium-sized	.	TGTGCCAGTAGTACAACCGGGGGGGCGCGAACTGAAGCTTTCTTT	CASSTTGGARTEAFF
TRBV6-2/TRBV6-3	TRBJ1-4	.	.	TGTGCCAGCAGTTACGACCCCTGGGGGGATAATGAAAAACTGTTTTTT	CASSYDPWGDNEKLFF
TRBV6-1	TRBJ1-2	medium-sized	.	TGTGCCAGCAGGATACAGGGAGGAACTGGAGGCTACACCTTC	CASRIQGGTGGYTF
TRBV6-1	TRBJ2-2	.	TRBD1	TGTGCCAGCAGCCGAAGGGACAGGAACACCGGGGAGCTGTTTTTT	CASSRRDRNTGELFF
TRBV2	TRBJ1-1	many	TRBD1	TGTGCCAGCAGTGAGAGGGGGCGCTTAACTGAAGCTTCCTTT	CASSERGRLTEASF
TRBV5-6	TRBJ2-3	many	.	TGTGCCAGCAGCTTAGACTTCGGGACATACACAGATACGCAGTATTTT	CASSLDFGTYTDTQYF
TRBV5-4	TRBJ1-1	.	.	TGTGCCAGCAGCTTGGGCCAGGGAGCGGGAAACACTGAAGCTTTCTTT	CASSLGQGAGNTEAFF
TRBV6-1	TRBJ1-1	few	.	TGTGCCATCAAACCAGTGGGTCGAGCCTTCTTT	CAIKPVGRAFF